Presented here are 29 T cell receptor beta chains from one specimen sequenced in a study of cytomegalovirus exposure and HLA in healthy donors. The PCR ran on 60 Vbeta and 13 Jbeta primers. This table comes from immunoSEQ multiplex PCR, and its TCRdb copy is limited to in-frame clones, with some not included. Among approximately 130,000 clones listed, 75% to 90% were seen once. What was sequenced was PBMCs. The source is a man aged 35 to 55 in good health and CMV-seronegative.

The J gene is TRBJ1-1, the V gene TRBV6-5, with TRBD1 matching 7 bases. CDR1 is MNHEY, CDR2 SVGAGI, per germline. Trimming took 0 bases from V and 5 from J; bases not matched to a gene: 9. The CDR3 extends over 16 amino acids. CDR3: CASSYSGGGQPTEAFF. The DNA of the CDR3 is TGTGCCAGCAGTTACTCGGGTGGGGGACAGCCAACTGAAGCTTTCTTT.

This clone was found a few times. The V and J genes are TRBV11-3 and TRBJ2-7, with 7 bases aligning to TRBD1. Germline V CDR1 and CDR2: SGHNT, YENEEA. The CDR3 covers 13 residues. The ends lost 5 bases at V and 6 bases at J; junction bases unmatched: 7. The CDR3 sequence: CASSPRDSGEQYF. The CDR3 DNA follows: TGTGCCAGCAGCCCTAGGGACAGTGGCGAGCAGTACTTC.

The genes are TRBV30 and TRBJ2-7; TRBD2 agrees at 16 bases. Germline V gene data show CDR1 as GTSNPN and CDR2 as SVGIG (reference sequence). Trimming took 2 bases from V and 5 from J; bases not matched to a gene: 6. The length of the CDR3 is 16 residues. CDR3 amino acids: CAWSLGLAGGPDEQYF. The CDR3 region has the DNA TGTGCCTGGAGTTTGGGACTAGCGGGAGGGCCCGACGAGCAGTACTTC.

The sample holds a few counts of this clone. V is TRBV4-1 and J is TRBJ2-7, with D possibly TRBD1 on 6 matching bases. CDR3 length: 13 amino acids. V lost 3 bases to trimming and J lost 3 bases, with 9 bases between them. CDR1 MGHRA and CDR2 YSYEKL come from the germline V gene. The CDR3 here is CASSQRTDYEQYF. The CDR3 coding sequence is TGCGCCAGCAGCCAGAGGACAGACTACGAGCAGTACTTC.

J is TRBJ1-5 and V is TRBV27; TRBD1 matches at 7 bases. The germline V gene has CDR1 MNHEY and CDR2 SMNVEV (reference sequence). The CDR3 is made up of 14 amino acids. V shed 3 bases, J shed 9 bases, and the junction held 8 bases outside the gene matches. CDR3 protein: CASSLSTGRWPQHF. The CDR3 nucleotides are TGTGCCAGCAGTTTGTCGACAGGGAGATGGCCCCAGCATTTT.

DNA of the CDR3: TGTGCCACCAGCAAACCCGGGACTAGCGGCGCGGGGGAGCAGTTCTTC. Encoded protein: CATSKPGTSGAGEQFF. This chain links TRBV15 with TRBJ2-1; the match to TRBD2 covers 11 bases. The trim removed 4 bases at V and 10 bases at J, leaving 12 bases unmatched. Germline assignment: CDR1 LNHNV and CDR2 YYDKDF (reference sequence). This CDR3 contains 16 residues.

The gene calls are TRBV28 and TRBJ2-5; 9 bases fit TRBD2. The V segment lost 8 bases and the J segment 1 base; nucleotides outside the gene matches: 5. The CDR3 extends over 14 amino acids. Per the germline V gene, CDR1 is MDHEN and CDR2 is SYDVKM. The DNA of the CDR3 is TGTGCCAGCCATCTAGCGGGGATCCAAGAGACCCAGTACTTC. Protein: CASHLAGIQETQYF.

This rearrangement joins TRBV4-1 to TRBJ2-7; the match to TRBD2 covers 7 bases. The CDR3 extends over 15 amino acids. The V gene's germline CDR1 is MGHRA and CDR2 YSYEKL. J was trimmed by 0 bases and V by 1 base; bases with no gene match: 3. DNA of the CDR3: TGCGCCAGCAGCCAAGGGGGGGGGACCTCCTACGAGCAGTACTTC. Residues: CASSQGGGTSYEQYF.

This CDR3 reads CASSTNRGREQYF. The CDR3 DNA is TGTGCCAGCAGCACAAACAGGGGGCGGGAGCAGTACTTC. The chain links TRBV7-2 to TRBJ2-7; 9 bases line up with TRBD1. This CDR3 contains 13 residues. With 5 bases clipped from V and 7 bases from J, the junction kept 6 bases outside the gene matches. CDR1 is SGHTA, CDR2 FQGNSA, per germline. Together with reference TRBV7-2 and TRBJ2-7, the CDR3 gives the full variable domain: GAGVSQSPSNKVTEKGKDVELRCDPISGHTALYWYRQSLGQGLEFLIYFQGNSAPDKSGLPSDRFSAERTGGSVSTLTIQRTQQEDSAVYLCASSTNRGREQYFGPGTRLTVT.

J is TRBJ2-2 and V is TRBV30; D might be TRBD2 (6 bases). V gave up 0 bases and J gave up 7 bases, with 18 bases separating them. CDR3 length: 16 amino acids. Per the germline V gene, CDR1 is GTSNPN and CDR2 is SVGIG (reference sequence). This chain's CDR3 is CAWSVTVLATGGELFF. The CDR3 DNA reads TGTGCCTGGAGTGTAACGGTACTAGCTACGGGCGGGGAGCTGTTTTTT.

This rearrangement joins TRBV2 to TRBJ1-6; 8 bases map to TRBD1. Germline CDR1 SNHLY, CDR2 FYNNEI. V was clipped by 4 bases and J by 6 bases; unmatched bases: 2. The CDR3 spans 14 residues. CDR3 region: CASSGQGSNSPLHF. The DNA for the CDR3 is TGTGCCAGCAGTGGACAGGGGAGTAATTCACCCCTCCACTTT.

The V and J genes are TRBV5-1 and TRBJ2-3, with D unclear. V was clipped by 0 bases and J by 0 bases, with 14 bases between them. The CDR3 length is 17 residues. Germline CDR1 reads SGHRS; CDR2 reads YFSETQ. CDR3 coding DNA: TGCGCCAGCAGCTTGGGCCTAGTGACTTCTAGCACAGATACGCAGTATTTT. Residues: CASSLGLVTSSTDTQYF.

The chain recombines TRBV19 with TRBJ2-1; 8 nucleotides match TRBD2. From germline, CDR1 is LNHDA and CDR2 SQIVND (reference sequence). The ends lost 5 bases at V and 11 bases at J; junction bases unmatched: 11. CDR3 length: 14 amino acids. This CDR3 is CASSPTNLAGKQFF. Written as DNA, the CDR3 is TGTGCCAGTAGTCCGACGAATCTAGCGGGCAAGCAGTTCTTC.

Comments on this clone: The sample has other DNA sequences that encode this CDR3 too. This chain connects TRBV9 to TRBJ2-7; the D gene is possibly TRBD2 (6 bases). The CDR3 is 14 residues long. CDR1 is SGDLS and CDR2 is YYNGEE in the germline V gene. Trimming cost V 2 bases and J 2 bases, with 11 bases left between them. The CDR3 protein is CASSVGGATYEQYF. As DNA, the CDR3 is TGTGCCAGCAGCGTGGGCGGGGCAACCTACGAGCAGTACTTC.

This sequence joins TRBV27 and TRBJ1-5, with D perhaps TRBD1 (5 bases). Trimming took off 5 bases at V and 6 bases at J, with 14 bases between the two ends. Germline assignment: CDR1 MNHEY and CDR2 SMNVEV (reference sequence). This CDR3 is built from 14 residues. CDR3 sequence reads: CASSQWGGGQPQHF. In DNA, the CDR3 is TGTGCCAGCAGTCAATGGGGGGGTGGTCAGCCCCAGCATTTT.

The V and J genes are TRBV9 and TRBJ1-3, with a tentative D call TRBD1 (5 bases). V was trimmed by 4 bases and J by 0 bases, leaving 17 bases between them. The CDR3 covers 17 residues. Germline CDR1 and CDR2: SGDLS and YYNGEE. This CDR3 is CASSTQTDLLSGNTIYF. CDR3 DNA: TGTGCCAGCAGCACCCAGACAGACCTCCTCTCTGGAAACACCATATATTTT.

The V gene is TRBV28, the J gene TRBJ2-7; D perhaps matches TRBD2 (7 bases). The CDR3 contains 13 residues. V lost 7 bases to trimming and J lost 6 bases, with 16 bases between them. In germline, CDR1 is MDHEN, CDR2 SYDVKM. DNA for the CDR3: TGTGCCAGCACCGGGGGGCGGGGCGGCGAGCAGTACTTC. Translated: CASTGGRGGEQYF.

The chain joins TRBV7-8 to TRBJ1-5; TRBD1 might be the D (5 bases). Germline CDR1 is SGHVS and CDR2 is FQNEAQ. CDR3 length equals 16 residues. The V end lost 7 bases, the J end lost 6 bases, and 22 bases lay between the germline ends. CDR3 in DNA: TGTGCCAGCAATTCGGAAGGGGTAGGGATACCTCAGCCCCAGCATTTT. It encodes CASNSEGVGIPQPQHF.

CDR3 region: CASSPGQGDTIYF. The CDR3 bases are TGCGCCAGCAGCCCAGGACAGGGGGACACCATATATTTT. The genes are TRBV4-3 and TRBJ1-3, with 10 bases lining up with TRBD1. V dropped 4 bases and J dropped 8; count of bases not matched to a gene: 2. CDR3 length: 13 amino acids. Germline lookup yields CDR1 LGHNA and CDR2 YSLEER.

The CDR3 sequence is CASSVDGAGETQYF. CDR3 in DNA: TGTGCCAGCAGTGTCGATGGTGCCGGAGAGACCCAGTACTTC. The V gene is TRBV6-5, the J gene TRBJ2-5; D call uncertain. This CDR3 comprises 14 residues. V was clipped by 5 bases and J by 4 bases, with 14 bases between them. The germline V gene encodes CDR1 MNHEY and CDR2 SVGAGI.

The rearrangement uses TRBV11-2 and TRBJ1-3; TRBD1 is a possible D gene (6 bases). Germline V gives CDR1 SGHAT, CDR2 FQNNGV. The V end was cut by 6 bases, the J end by 0 bases, with 9 bases between. The CDR3 consists of 14 residues. CDR3 sequence reads: CASSTGYSGNTIYF. DNA for the CDR3: TGTGCCAGCAGTACAGGGTACTCTGGAAACACCATATATTTT.

The rearrangement uses TRBV6-4 and TRBJ2-1, with D possibly TRBD2 on 5 matching bases. The CDR3 sequence is 13 residues long. V dropped 6 bases and J dropped 13 bases, with 19 bases sitting between them. CDR1 is MRHNA, CDR2 SNTAGT, per germline. The CDR3 nucleotides are TGTGCCAGCAGAGGCGGACTCGCAGAACGTCAGTTCTTC. It codes for CASRGGLAERQFF.

This clone was detected only a few times. The J gene is TRBJ1-1, the V gene TRBV6-6; D perhaps matches TRBD1 (5 bases). The length of the CDR3 is 14 residues. Germline V lookup: CDR1 MNHNY, CDR2 SVGAGI (reference sequence). Trimming stripped 0 bases from V and 7 bases from J, with 12 bases between. This CDR3 reads CASSYSRTRLEAFF. In nucleotides, the CDR3 is TGTGCCAGCAGTTACTCGAGGACAAGGCTTGAAGCTTTCTTT.

CDR3 DNA sequence: TGTGCCTGGACAGGGCCCTTGAACACTGAAGCTTTCTTT. Amino acids: CAWTGPLNTEAFF. The chain joins TRBV30 to TRBJ1-1; weak D call: TRBD1 (5 bases). V was shortened by 4 bases and J by 0 bases, with 9 bases between the two germline ends. The CDR3 has 13 amino acids. From germline, CDR1 is GTSNPN and CDR2 SVGIG (reference sequence).

This clone was seen only once. The V call is TRBV7-2, the J call TRBJ1-5; TRBD1 aligns across 11 bases. This CDR3 spans 15 amino acids. Germline values: CDR1 SGHTA, CDR2 FQGNSA. The J segment lost 6 bases and the V segment lost 2 bases, leaving 3 bases of the junction unmatched. The CDR3 protein is CASSLRGQGVQPQHF. Here the CDR3 DNA reads TGTGCCAGCAGCTTAAGGGGACAGGGGGTTCAGCCCCAGCATTTT.

The V and J genes are TRBV4-2 and TRBJ1-1, with 8 bases lining up with TRBD1. Per the germline V gene, CDR1 is LGHNA and CDR2 is YNFKEQ. This CDR3 has 14 amino acids. V gave up 1 base and J gave up 7 bases; unmatched junction bases: 5. The CDR3 here is CASSQVTGVDEAFF. As DNA, the CDR3 is TGTGCCAGCAGCCAAGTGACAGGGGTGGATGAAGCTTTCTTT.

The chain links TRBV6-5 to TRBJ2-5, with D hard to call. Trimming took 0 bases from V and 5 from J, leaving 7 bases between them. The germline V gene has CDR1 MNHEY and CDR2 SVGAGI. The CDR3 is 13 amino acids. This CDR3 is CASSYSPLETQYF. CDR3 bases: TGTGCCAGCAGTTACTCCCCACTCGAGACCCAGTACTTC.

This clone has a single count. The chain links TRBV6-5 to TRBJ2-5; 9 bases match TRBD2. The J call may be faulty, since TRBJ2-7 better matches the DNA end. Germline assignment: CDR1 MNHEY and CDR2 SVGAGI. The CDR3 has 15 amino acids. The DNA of the CDR3 is TGTGCCAGCAGGGGACCGACTAGCGGAGCCTACGAGCAGTACTTC. Translation: CASRGPTSGAYEQYF.

V is TRBV19 and J is TRBJ1-2; TRBD1 might be the D (6 bases). Germline V gives CDR1 LNHDA, CDR2 SQIVND (reference sequence). V was shortened by 5 bases and J by 2 bases, with 12 bases between the two germline ends. This CDR3 has 14 residues. CDR3 sequence (DNA): TGTGCCAGTAGTTACATGACAGGAAACTATGGCTACACCTTC. The encoded protein is CASSYMTGNYGYTF.